These T cell receptor beta chains were read from a single sample in a study of blood T cell repertoires in COVID-19. Sequenced by immunoSEQ multiplex PCR; TCRdb stores in-frame clones only, minus some. The sample holds 130,000 or so clones, 83% seen once. The sample comprised peripheral blood. The receptors stem from a man older than 75 with active or convalescent COVID-19. Each CDR3 is given with its conserved first and last residue. The D gene is left open where the match is weak.

CDR3aa,CDR3nt,d_gene,v_gene,j_gene
CASSYEQGANEKLFF,TGTGCCAGCAGCTATGAACAGGGGGCAAACGAAAAACTGTTTTTT,TRBD1,TRBV9,TRBJ1-4
CASEEQGWETQYF,TGTGCCAGCGAGGAACAGGGGTGGGAGACCCAGTACTTC,TRBD1,TRBV6-5,TRBJ2-5
CASSLVTGYSYNSPLHF,TGTGCCAGCAGCTTAGTCACAGGTTACTCCTATAATTCACCCCTCCACTTT,.,TRBV7-9,TRBJ1-6
CASSLDRTYEQYF,TGCGCCAGCAGTCTAGACAGGACCTACGAGCAGTACTTC,.,TRBV5-1,TRBJ2-7
CASSAGTGGAREQYF,TGTGCCAGCAGTGCCGGGACAGGTGGGGCGAGGGAGCAGTACTTC,TRBD1,TRBV28,TRBJ2-7
CASTGTGGFETQYF,TGTGCCAGCACAGGGACAGGGGGTTTCGAGACCCAGTACTTC,TRBD1,TRBV6-5,TRBJ2-5
CASSLQYNYGYTF,TGTGCCAGCAGTCTCCAGTATAACTATGGCTACACCTTC,.,TRBV28,TRBJ1-2
CASSLAGHPDTQYF,TGCGCCAGCAGCTTGGCAGGGCATCCAGATACGCAGTATTTT,.,TRBV5-1,TRBJ2-3
CASSPGTGGLGYTF,TGTGCCAGCAGCCCAGGGACAGGGGGTTTGGGCTACACCTTC,TRBD1,TRBV7-3,TRBJ1-2
CASSELAGLGSPLHF,TGTGCCAGCAGTGAATTGGCAGGGTTGGGTTCACCCCTCCACTTT,.,TRBV6-1,TRBJ1-6